This entry lists 30 T cell receptor beta chains sequenced from one sample in a study of blood T cell repertoires in COVID-19. The table came from immunoSEQ multiplex PCR; TCRdb's copy has only in-frame clones and leaves some out. The sample has 210,000 or so clones, 86% seen once. The sequencing input was PBMCs or T cells enriched from blood (not recorded which). The receptors were gathered from a woman aged 50 to 65 in a cohort exposed to, infected with or recovered from COVID-19 (not recorded which).

The chain joins TRBV3-1 (or the pseudogene TRBV3-2) to TRBJ1-1; TRBD1 matches at 9 bases. This CDR3 comprises 16 residues. The germline V gene has CDR1 LGHDT and CDR2 YNNKEL (reference sequence). The junction had 9 bases not matched to a gene; V was cut back by 6 bases and J by 1 base. This CDR3 reads CASRPGGQGRNTEAFF. The CDR3 DNA follows: TGTGCCAGCAGACCTGGGGGACAGGGACGGAACACTGAAGCTTTCTTT.

This chain connects TRBV29-1 to TRBJ1-4; 8 nucleotides agree with TRBD1. In germline, CDR1 is SQVTM, CDR2 ANQGSEA. The length of the CDR3 is 13 residues. Trimming removed 6 bases from V and 10 bases from J; junction bases left unmatched: 10. CDR3 sequence: CSVSGTGFGKLFF. The CDR3 DNA sequence: TGCAGCGTCAGCGGGACAGGTTTTGGAAAACTGTTTTTT.

The chain uses TRBV5-4 and TRBJ2-2, with D possibly being TRBD1 (7 bases). Trimming removed 5 bases at V and 8 bases at J, with 16 bases between. This CDR3 is built from 14 residues. The germline gives CDR1 SGHNT, CDR2 YYREEE (reference sequence). The CDR3 protein is CASRAGQNPGELFF. In DNA form, the CDR3 reads TGTGCCAGCAGGGCGGGACAGAACCCGGGGGAGCTGTTTTTT.

Only one count was recorded for this clone. The V call is TRBV18, the J call TRBJ1-2; D gene uncertain. CDR1 is KGHSH, CDR2 LQKENI, per germline. CDR3 length: 15 residues. Trimming stripped 3 bases from V and 8 bases from J, with 19 bases between. CDR3 DNA sequence: TGTGCCAGCTCACCCCCAGGTCAATATCAACAGGGCTACACCTTC. Translating gives CASSPPGQYQQGYTF. Complete variable domain (other parts from reference TRBV18 and TRBJ1-2): NAGVMQNPRHLVRRRGQEARLRCSPMKGHSHVYWYRQLPEEGLKFMVYLQKENIIDESGMPKERFSAEFPKEGPSILRIQQVVRGDSAAYFCASSPPGQYQQGYTFGSGTRLTVV.

This rearrangement joins TRBV19 to TRBJ1-6; tentatively, D is TRBD1 (5 bases). The CDR3 covers 12 residues. Germline loops: CDR1 LNHDA, CDR2 SQIVND (reference sequence). V gave up 7 bases and J gave up 9 bases, with 10 bases separating them. The CDR3, as DNA: TGTGCCAGTAACACAGGAAGTTCACCCCTCCACTTT. Protein: CASNTGSSPLHF. Combining the CDR3 with reference TRBV19 and TRBJ1-6 gives the whole variable domain DGGITQSPKYLFRKEGQNVTLSCEQNLNHDAMYWYRQDPGQGLRLIYYSQIVNDFQKGDIAEGYSVSREKKESFPLTVTSAQKNPTAFYLCASNTGSSPLHFGNGTRLTVT.

This clone was counted between two and nine times. This chain uses TRBV12-3 or TRBV12-4 with TRBJ2-7, with D possibly matching TRBD1 (6 bases). CDR3 length: 12 amino acids. V was trimmed by 9 bases and J by 6 bases, leaving 15 bases between them. The CDR3 coding sequence is TGTGCCAGTGATACAGGGTCGGGCGAGCAGTACTTC. Its protein is CASDTGSGEQYF.

The chain combines TRBV6-4 with TRBJ1-2; 9 bases match TRBD1. The germline CDR1 and CDR2 sequences are MRHNA and SNTAGT. CDR3 length: 17 amino acids. With V trimmed by 3 bases and J by 13 bases, 21 bases remained unmatched. The CDR3 here is CASSELRERDRVTVVTF. For the CDR3, the DNA is TGTGCCAGCAGTGAGCTTAGGGAGCGGGACAGGGTTACTGTAGTCACCTTC.

This rearrangement joins TRBV2 to TRBJ1-2; TRBD1 aligns across 8 bases. This CDR3 contains 13 residues. CDR1 and CDR2 from the germline V gene are SNHLY and FYNNEI. V dropped 7 bases and J dropped 6; count of bases not matched to a gene: 7. In nucleotides, the CDR3 is TGTGCCAGCAAAGACAGGGGCTGGGATGGCTACACCTTC. Translating gives CASKDRGWDGYTF. Full variable domain (missing parts from reference TRBV2 and TRBJ1-2): EPEVTQTPSHQVTQMGQEVILRCVPISNHLYFYWYRQILGQKVEFLVSFYNNEISEKSEIFDDQFSVERPDGSNFTLKIRSTKLEDSAMYFCASKDRGWDGYTFGSGTRLTVV.

This sequence joins TRBV13 and TRBJ2-1; 8 nucleotides match TRBD2. Germline CDR1 reads PRHDT; CDR2 reads FYEKMQ (reference sequence). V lost 4 bases, J lost 7 bases, and 12 bases stayed unmatched. The CDR3 has 16 amino acids. The DNA for the CDR3 is TGTGCCAGCAGCTCGATCGGGGGGACTAGATCTAATGAGCAGTTCTTC. Protein sequence: CASSSIGGTRSNEQFF.

The gene calls are TRBV30 and TRBJ1-2; D gene ambiguous. V lost 4 bases, J lost 7 bases, and 13 bases lay in between. The CDR3 is 12 amino acids. Germline V CDR1 and CDR2: GTSNPN, SVGIG (reference sequence). The CDR3 loop reads CAWTNKVAGYTF. Here the CDR3 DNA reads TGTGCCTGGACCAATAAAGTGGCTGGCTACACCTTC.

The V gene is TRBV27, the J gene TRBJ2-7, with D perhaps matching TRBD1 (6 bases). The V end lost 0 bases, the J end lost 3 bases, and 15 bases lay between the germline ends. Looked up from germline, CDR1 is MNHEY and CDR2 is SMNVEV (reference sequence). CDR3 size: 16 residues. The CDR3 protein is CASSLSAGTYDYEQYF. The CDR3 DNA reads as TGTGCCAGCAGTTTATCGGCCGGGACATACGACTACGAGCAGTACTTC.

The chain couples TRBV18 to TRBJ1-3; D is possibly TRBD1 (5 bases). The CDR3 covers 16 residues. Germline CDR1 reads KGHSH; CDR2 reads LQKENI. V shed 2 bases and J shed 0 bases, with 11 bases lying between them. CDR3 coding DNA: TGTGCCAGCTCACCATCTGGGGCCATCTCTGGAAACACCATATATTTT. Its protein product is CASSPSGAISGNTIYF.

The rearrangement joins TRBV5-5 to TRBJ2-6; 7 positions agree with TRBD2. Per the germline V gene, CDR1 is SGHKS and CDR2 is YYEKEE (reference sequence). The CDR3 totals 18 residues. V lost 6 bases, J lost 0 bases, and 12 bases stayed unmatched. This CDR3 reads CASTLGGTGVSGANVLTF. CDR3 coding DNA: TGTGCCAGCACCCTGGGGGGGACGGGGGTCTCTGGGGCCAACGTCCTGACTTTC.

This clone was recorded once. The rearrangement uses TRBV9 and TRBJ1-2, with 9 bases aligning to TRBD1. V was clipped by 3 bases and J by 5 bases; unmatched bases: 11. From germline, CDR1 is SGDLS and CDR2 YYNGEE. This CDR3 contains 16 residues. The CDR3 DNA reads TGTGCCAGCAGCGCGCCGAGGGACAGGGTGGGGTATGGCTACACCTTC. Residues: CASSAPRDRVGYGYTF. The whole variable domain, remainder taken from reference TRBV9 and TRBJ1-2, is DSGVTQTPKHLITATGQRVTLRCSPRSGDLSVYWYQQSLDQGLQFLIQYYNGEERAKGNILERFSAQQFPDLHSELNLSSLELGDSALYFCASSAPRDRVGYGYTFGSGTRLTVV.

The CDR3 loop is CASSSTSSYEQYF. CDR3 nucleotide sequence: TGTGCCAGCAGCTCTACGAGCTCCTACGAGCAGTACTTC. This chain joins TRBV7-2 and TRBJ2-7; D remains ambiguous. The CDR3 extends over 13 amino acids. CDR1 SGHTA and CDR2 FQGNSA come from the germline V gene. The V and J ends lost 4 bases and 0 bases respectively, with 7 bases between them.

This rearrangement joins TRBV10-3 to TRBJ1-2, with D possibly matching TRBD1 (6 bases). Trimming cost V 0 bases and J 4 bases, with 6 bases left between them. The CDR3 has 13 amino acids. CDR1 is ENHRY, CDR2 SYGVKD, per germline. The CDR3 region is CAISESDSYGYTF. The CDR3 nucleotides are TGTGCCATCAGTGAGTCGGACAGCTATGGCTACACCTTC.

V is TRBV7-2 and J is TRBJ2-3; TRBD1 matches at 8 bases. This CDR3 has 15 amino acids. Germline V gene sequence: CDR1 SGHTA, CDR2 FQGNSA. V was pared by 9 bases and J by 2 bases, with 10 bases of the junction left unmatched. The CDR3 spells CASLDRDRNTDTQYF. The DNA for the CDR3 is TGTGCCAGTTTGGACCGGGACAGGAACACAGATACGCAGTATTTT.

This chain links TRBV7-6 with TRBJ1-1; maybe TRBD1 (6 bases). The germline V gene encodes CDR1 SGHVS and CDR2 FNYEAQ. Trimming removed 0 bases from V and 1 base from J, with 15 bases in between. This CDR3 is built from 17 residues. CDR3: CASSLARGGAGNTEAFF. The CDR3 region has the DNA TGTGCCAGCAGCTTAGCCCGCGGGGGGGCGGGGAACACTGAAGCTTTCTTT.

This clone was picked up one time. V and J are TRBV5-1 and TRBJ1-2; weak D call: TRBD1 (5 bases). Between the trimmed V and J ends, which lost 4 bases and 5 bases, there was a span of 9 bases. Germline V lookup: CDR1 SGHRS, CDR2 YFSETQ. The CDR3 extends over 12 amino acids. The CDR3 coding sequence is TGCGCCAGCAGCCCGGACAAGTATGGCTACACCTTC. This sequence encodes CASSPDKYGYTF.

The V gene is TRBV28, the J gene TRBJ1-1; no reliable D call. Germline-derived CDR1 and CDR2 are MDHEN and SYDVKM. The CDR3 sequence is 13 residues long. V shed 5 bases and J shed 4 bases, with 11 bases lying between them. Written as DNA, the CDR3 is TGTGCCAGCAGTCCACCAGGAATCACTGAAGCTTTCTTT. Translated: CASSPPGITEAFF.

The genes are TRBV19 and TRBJ1-2, with TRBD1 identical over 9 bases. In germline, CDR1 is LNHDA, CDR2 SQIVND (reference sequence). Trimming removed 7 bases from V and 4 bases from J; junction bases left unmatched: 7. CDR3 size: 14 residues. The CDR3: CASMGTGSIYGYTF. The CDR3, as DNA: TGTGCCAGTATGGGGACAGGGAGTATCTATGGCTACACCTTC.

CDR3 protein: CASSLTGTNYGYTF. The CDR3 DNA reads as TGTGCCAGCAGTTTAACAGGGACTAACTATGGCTACACCTTC. The chain employs TRBV27 and TRBJ1-2; tentative D call: TRBD1 (6 bases). V was pared by 2 bases and J by 0 bases, with 7 bases between. This CDR3 region has 14 residues. CDR1 is MNHEY, CDR2 SMNVEV, per germline (reference sequence).

The gene calls are TRBV11-2 and TRBJ1-6; no clear D. The CDR3 spans 14 residues. The ends were cut back, 2 bases at V and 9 bases at J, with 11 bases in the middle. Looked up from germline, CDR1 is SGHAT and CDR2 is FQNNGV. CDR3 coding DNA: TGTGCCAGCAGCTTATTTGCCTCAGGTTCACCCCTCCACTTT. Amino acids: CASSLFASGSPLHF. The full variable domain, its missing parts supplied by reference TRBV11-2 and TRBJ1-6, is EAGVAQSPRYKIIEKRQSVAFWCNPISGHATLYWYQQILGQGPKLLIQFQNNGVVDDSQLPKDRFSAERLKGVDSTLKIQPAKLEDSAVYLCASSLFASGSPLHFGNGTRLTVT.

The genes are TRBV5-6 and TRBJ2-6; no reliable D call. Trimming took off 4 bases at V and 11 bases at J, with 22 bases between the two ends. Germline CDR1 is SGHDT and CDR2 is YYEEEE. The CDR3 has 16 residues. The CDR3 loop reads CASSPPGALRSDVLTF. Written as DNA, the CDR3 is TGTGCCAGCAGCCCACCGGGTGCTCTAAGGAGCGACGTCCTGACTTTC.

The gene calls are TRBV28 and TRBJ2-3; D gene uncertain. The CDR3 consists of 15 residues. The V gene's germline CDR1 is MDHEN and CDR2 SYDVKM. Trimming stripped 2 bases from V and 1 base from J, with 10 bases between. CDR3 DNA sequence: TGTGCCAGCAGTTTAGCGGCAGCCGGCACAGATACGCAGTATTTT. It encodes CASSLAAAGTDTQYF.

This chain uses TRBV7-9 with TRBJ2-2; unclear D gene. Looked up from germline, CDR1 is SEHNR and CDR2 is FQNEAQ (reference sequence). V was shortened by 7 bases and J by 1 base, with 10 bases between the two germline ends. CDR3 length: 14 amino acids. The chain's CDR3 is CASTAPRNTGELFF. DNA for the CDR3: TGTGCCAGCACCGCCCCGAGGAACACCGGGGAGCTGTTTTTT.

The rearrangement links TRBV2 to TRBJ1-1; 7 bases match TRBD1. Trimming at V came to 6 bases and at J to 0 bases, leaving 7 bases not matched to a gene. Germline loops: CDR1 SNHLY, CDR2 FYNNEI. This CDR3 spans 15 amino acids. CDR3 sequence: CASRERGQLNTEAFF. In nucleotides, the CDR3 is TGTGCCAGCAGAGAAAGGGGACAGCTGAACACTGAAGCTTTCTTT.

This chain links TRBV4-2 with TRBJ1-2; D call uncertain. This CDR3 spans 14 amino acids. The ends were cut back, 0 bases at V and 4 bases at J, with 9 bases in the middle. Germline V gene lookup returns CDR1 LGHNA and CDR2 YNFKEQ. The CDR3 loop reads CASSQDRSGYGYTF. CDR3 in DNA: TGTGCCAGCAGCCAAGACCGGTCAGGCTATGGCTACACCTTC.

The chain recombines TRBV18 with TRBJ1-1; no clear D gene. Per germline, CDR1 KGHSH and CDR2 LQKENI. The CDR3 runs 13 residues. Trimming shortened V by 5 bases and J by 1 base, and 8 bases separated the two germline ends. As DNA, the CDR3 is TGTGCCAGCTCATTCGCTAGGAACACTGAAGCTTTCTTT. As protein: CASSFARNTEAFF. The full variable domain, its missing parts supplied by reference TRBV18 and TRBJ1-1, is NAGVMQNPRHLVRRRGQEARLRCSPMKGHSHVYWYRQLPEEGLKFMVYLQKENIIDESGMPKERFSAEFPKEGPSILRIQQVVRGDSAAYFCASSFARNTEAFFGQGTRLTVV.

The rearrangement links TRBV18 to TRBJ1-2; 12 nucleotides align to TRBD1. This CDR3 has 14 residues. The V gene end was trimmed by 6 bases and the J gene end by 2 bases; junction bases not matched to a gene: 1. CDR1 is KGHSH and CDR2 is LQKENI in the germline V gene. The CDR3 loop is CASSGQGANYGYTF. The CDR3 DNA follows: TGTGCCAGCTCGGGACAGGGGGCGAACTATGGCTACACCTTC.